Listed here are 21 T cell receptor beta chains from one sample, sequenced in a study of vaccination and CD4 T cells after COVID-19. Specified treatment: approximately nine-day PBMC culture with coronavirus spike peptide pools or control peptides (ViraFEST assay). Their specific antigens are unknown. The Oncomine TCR Beta short-read assay sequenced DNA from cultured CD4+ T cells. TCRdb used MiXCR to reprocess the PCR reads, holding one entry per CDR3 protein. The sample includes 15,000 to 20,000 distinct CDR3 sequences, roughly 45% of them seen just once. The source material was CD4+ T cells from blood, cultured in vitro, sampled before SARS-CoV-2 vaccination. The source of these receptors is a human donor who received a COVID-19 vaccine.

The V call is TRBV6-1, the J call TRBJ1-2; D is uncertain. The germline V gene encodes CDR1 MNHNS and CDR2 SASEGT. The V end was cut by 2 bases, the J end by 0 bases, with 10 bases between. This CDR3 contains 15 residues. The CDR3 nucleotides read TGTGCCAGCAGTGAATTCGGGGTTCCTAACTATGGCTACACCTTC. Its translation: CASSEFGVPNYGYTF.

The rearrangement links TRBV2 to TRBJ2-1; 12 bases are a match to TRBD2. Trimming removed 1 base from V and 5 bases from J; junction bases left unmatched: 6. The CDR3 runs 17 residues. The V gene's germline CDR1 is SNHLY and CDR2 FYNNEI. CDR3 DNA sequence: TGTGCCAGCAGTGAAGAGGCTAGCGGGGGGGGCAACAATGAGCAGTTCTTC. This encodes CASSEEASGGGNNEQFF.

This clonotype was counted a single time. This chain joins TRBV19 and TRBJ1-5, with no clear D. Trimming took off 3 bases at V and 3 bases at J, with 9 bases between the two ends. CDR3 length equals 14 residues. Per germline, CDR1 LNHDA and CDR2 SQIVND (reference sequence). The CDR3 reads CASSMAGSNQPQHF. The CDR3, as DNA: TGTGCCAGTAGTATGGCGGGGTCCAATCAGCCCCAGCATTTT.

This clonotype appeared once. V gene TRBV7-2 combines with J gene TRBJ2-7, with 8 positions matching TRBD1. V lost 1 base and J lost 6; bases outside the gene matches: 5. The CDR3 has 14 amino acids. Germline V gene sequence: CDR1 SGHTA, CDR2 FQGNSA. CDR3 DNA: TGTGCCAGCAGCTTAGACAGGACAGGGACCGAGCAGTACTTC. It translates to CASSLDRTGTEQYF. Full variable domain (rest looked up from reference TRBV7-2 and TRBJ2-7): GAGVSQSPSNKVTEKGKDVELRCDPISGHTALYWYRQSLGQGLEFLIYFQGNSAPDKSGLPSDRFSAERTGGSVSTLTIQRTQQEDSAVYLCASSLDRTGTEQYFGPGTRLTVT.

The gene calls are TRBV11-3 and TRBJ1-1; 9 nucleotides agree with TRBD1. With V trimmed by 3 bases and J by 0 bases, 8 bases remained unmatched. Germline CDR1 is SGHNT and CDR2 is YENEEA. The CDR3 covers 17 residues. CDR3 residues: CASSLDRGAPMNTEAFF. CDR3 DNA sequence: TGTGCCAGCAGCTTGGACAGGGGAGCCCCGATGAACACTGAAGCTTTCTTT. The whole variable domain, filled in from reference TRBV11-3 and TRBJ1-1, reads EAGVVQSPRYKIIEKKQPVAFWCNPISGHNTLYWYLQNLGQGPELLIRYENEEAVDDSQLPKDRFSAERLKGVDSTLKIQPAELGDSAVYLCASSLDRGAPMNTEAFFGQGTRLTVV.

The V gene is TRBV20-1, the J gene TRBJ1-4, with a weak D call TRBD1 (5 bases). Trimming removed 3 bases from V and 7 bases from J, with 21 bases in between. From germline, CDR1 is DFQATT and CDR2 SNEGSKA (reference sequence). The CDR3 runs to 16 residues. CDR3 sequence reads: CSASVGGRHPGEKLFF. The DNA of the CDR3 is TGCAGTGCTAGTGTGGGGGGACGGCATCCAGGTGAAAAACTGTTTTTT.

The chain couples TRBV20-1 to TRBJ2-1, with TRBD2 identical over 9 bases. Looked up from germline, CDR1 is DFQATT and CDR2 is SNEGSKA (reference sequence). This CDR3 comprises 18 residues. The V and J ends lost 3 bases and 0 bases, in that order; junction bases with no gene match: 12. The CDR3: CSASSRGTSRSSYNEQFF. The CDR3 region has the DNA TGCAGTGCTAGCAGCCGCGGGACTAGCAGGAGCTCCTACAATGAGCAGTTCTTC.

This clonotype was detected only a few times. The chain recombines TRBV23-1 with TRBJ2-7, with 7 nucleotides matching TRBD1. TRBV23-1 carries the ORF label, with uncertain function. This CDR3 contains 13 residues. V lost 6 bases to trimming and J lost 4 bases; unmatched junction nucleotides: 6. Here the CDR3 reads CASSLRGPYEQYF. CDR3 in DNA: TGCGCCAGCAGCCTTAGGGGGCCGTACGAGCAGTACTTC.

This clonotype turned up a few times. The chain links TRBV20-1 to TRBJ1-2; no reliable D call. Germline loops: CDR1 DFQATT, CDR2 SNEGSKA (reference sequence). Deletions cut 1 base from V and 5 bases from J, with 17 bases between. The CDR3 covers 15 residues. The chain's CDR3 is CSARAPLGRAYGYTF. CDR3 coding DNA: TGCAGTGCTAGAGCCCCCTTGGGGAGGGCATATGGCTACACCTTC.

The genes are TRBV20-1 and TRBJ1-5; 8 bases align to TRBD1. CDR1 DFQATT and CDR2 SNEGSKA come from the germline V gene (reference sequence). This CDR3 is built from 14 residues. J was trimmed by 7 bases and V by 5 bases; bases with no gene match: 10. The CDR3 region has the DNA TGCAGTGCTGGTAAGGACAGGGAATCCCAGCCCCAGCATTTT. It specifies CSAGKDRESQPQHF.

The CDR3 bases are TGTGCCAGCAGCTTACAGGGGAGCACAGATACGCAGTATTTT. Amino acids: CASSLQGSTDTQYF. This chain joins TRBV7-2 and TRBJ2-3, with D possibly TRBD1 on 6 matching bases. There are 14 residues in the CDR3. The germline V gene encodes CDR1 SGHTA and CDR2 FQGNSA. V lost 2 bases and J lost 0, with 6 bases in between.

The J gene is TRBJ2-7, the V gene TRBV7-9; TRBD2 might be the D (7 bases). V was clipped by 1 base and J by 7 bases, with 23 bases between them. This CDR3 has 17 amino acids. From germline, CDR1 is SEHNR and CDR2 FQNEAQ (reference sequence). CDR3 nucleotide sequence: TGTGCCAGCAGCTTAGAGGCGGGGGCCTCTCCCCCCGGGGAGCAGTACTTC. As protein: CASSLEAGASPPGEQYF.

The chain has TRBV10-3 and TRBJ2-5; D is unresolved. Trimming shortened V by 3 bases and J by 5 bases, and 4 bases separated the two germline ends. Germline CDR1 and CDR2: ENHRY and SYGVKD. The CDR3 extends over 11 amino acids. As DNA, the CDR3 is TGTGCCATCAGTGACAAGGAGACCCAGTACTTC. It yields the protein CAISDKETQYF.

This clonotype came up once. CDR3 protein: CSALGQGADTQYF. Here the CDR3 DNA reads TGCAGTGCCCTCGGACAGGGGGCAGATACGCAGTATTTT. The chain links TRBV20-1 to TRBJ2-3; TRBD1 aligns across 10 bases. The CDR3 has 13 amino acids. CDR1 and CDR2 from the germline V gene are DFQATT and SNEGSKA (reference sequence). Losses at the gene ends were 6 bases for V and 4 bases for J; bases not matched to a gene: 4.

V gene TRBV5-1 combines with J gene TRBJ1-1; possible D gene TRBD1, 6 bases. V gave up 4 bases and J gave up 0 bases, with 19 bases separating them. Germline lookup yields CDR1 SGHRS and CDR2 YFSETQ. The CDR3 consists of 17 residues. This CDR3 reads CASSQGGLRGMNTEAFF. CDR3 coding DNA: TGCGCCAGCAGCCAAGGGGGGTTACGAGGCATGAACACTGAAGCTTTCTTT.

This chain uses TRBV7-8 with TRBJ1-2, with 10 bases fitting TRBD1. Trimming took 2 bases from V and 7 from J; bases not matched to a gene: 4. The germline gives CDR1 SGHVS, CDR2 FQNEAQ. The CDR3 is 14 residues long. As DNA, the CDR3 is TGTGCCAGCAGCTTAACGAGGACAGGGGGTGGCTACACCTTC. It translates to CASSLTRTGGGYTF.

This clonotype was counted between two and nine times. V gene TRBV2 combines with J gene TRBJ1-5; D is possibly TRBD1 (5 bases). Germline V gene data show CDR1 as SNHLY and CDR2 as FYNNEI. This CDR3 spans 13 amino acids. V lost 3 bases, J lost 6 bases, and 9 bases lay in between. DNA for the CDR3: TGTGCCAGCAGTGAGGGGGTGACTCAGCCCCAGCATTTT. Translation: CASSEGVTQPQHF.

The rearrangement links TRBV20-1 to TRBJ1-2; possibly TRBD1 for D (5 bases). This CDR3 contains 13 residues. V lost 3 bases to trimming and J lost 4 bases, with 12 bases between them. The germline V gene has CDR1 DFQATT and CDR2 SNEGSKA (reference sequence). The chain's CDR3 is CSARTDVFYGYTF. DNA of the CDR3: TGCAGTGCTAGGACAGACGTGTTCTATGGCTACACCTTC.

This chain joins TRBV20-1 and TRBJ2-5; 9 bases match TRBD2. The ends lost 3 bases at V and 1 base at J; junction bases unmatched: 9. The CDR3 is 16 residues long. Germline V gene data show CDR1 as DFQATT and CDR2 as SNEGSKA (reference sequence). The CDR3: CSASPLAGFLQETQYF. CDR3 sequence (DNA): TGCAGTGCTAGTCCGCTAGCGGGATTCCTCCAAGAGACCCAGTACTTC.

There are a few counts of this clonotype. The CDR3 loop reads CSALPRTSGGAGETQYF. In nucleotides, the CDR3 is TGCAGTGCACTGCCCCGGACTAGCGGGGGGGCCGGCGAGACCCAGTACTTC. The chain combines TRBV20-1 with TRBJ2-5; 15 bases fit TRBD2. The CDR3 consists of 17 residues. Germline V gene sequence: CDR1 DFQATT, CDR2 SNEGSKA (reference sequence). V was clipped by 6 bases and J by 5 bases; unmatched bases: 13.

The chain recombines TRBV20-1 with TRBJ1-1, with D perhaps matching TRBD1 (6 bases). The CDR3 spans 14 residues. CDR1 is DFQATT and CDR2 is SNEGSKA in the germline V gene (reference sequence). V dropped 0 bases and J dropped 0 bases, with 8 bases sitting between them. The CDR3 region is CSARDWTVNTEAFF. The CDR3 bases are TGCAGTGCTAGAGATTGGACAGTGAACACTGAAGCTTTCTTT.